These T cell receptor beta chains were read from a single sample in a study of regulatory T cells in long-lasting Graves disease. In TCRdb, the multiplex PCR reads were re-called with MiXCR into one record per CDR3 protein. The table includes about 660,000 distinct CDR3 sequences, 30% detected once. Material: peripheral blood mononuclear cells (PBMCs), obtained when the disease was refractory, from a patient treated with antithyroid drugs. The receptor source for this set is a female donor with Graves disease. CDR3s include the opening cysteine and the closing phenylalanine or tryptophan. Fields, in order: J gene, D gene, V gene, clone size, CDR3 protein, CDR3 DNA. The D gene is left open where the match is weak. For some rows the clone size is stated as once, few or many, or as a class when expanded; others skip it.

J: TRBJ1-2
D: .
V: TRBV30
size: few
CDR3: CAWSVVQGYGYTF
DNA: TGTGCCTGGAGTGTCGTACAGGGATATGGCTACACCTTC

J: TRBJ2-5
D: .
V: TRBV7-6
size: .
CDR3: CASSIRRAGETQYF
DNA: TGTGCCAGCAGTATAAGGAGGGCCGGGGAGACCCAGTACTTC

J: TRBJ2-5
D: .
V: TRBV11-2
size: many
CDR3: CASSLDRERGETQYF
DNA: TGTGCCAGCAGCTTAGATCGGGAGAGAGGAGAGACCCAGTACTTC

J: TRBJ1-1
D: .
V: TRBV2
size: many
CDR3: CASSFAGGTEAFF
DNA: TGTGCCAGCAGTTTTGCAGGAGGGACTGAAGCTTTCTTT

J: TRBJ2-2
D: TRBD1
V: TRBV12-3/TRBV12-4
size: many
CDR3: CASSYGQGLQHGELFF
DNA: TGTGCCAGCAGTTACGGACAGGGCCTTCAGCACGGGGAGCTGTTTTTT

J: TRBJ2-7
D: TRBD1
V: TRBV11-2
size: .
CDR3: CASSLGRQGAYEQYF
DNA: TGTGCCAGCAGCTTAGGACGGCAGGGGGCCTACGAGCAGTACTTC

J: TRBJ2-5
D: .
V: TRBV12-3/TRBV12-4
size: many
CDR3: CASSFLGFETQYF
DNA: TGTGCCAGCAGTTTCTTGGGTTTTGAGACCCAGTACTTC

J: TRBJ1-5
D: .
V: TRBV7-9
size: few
CDR3: CASSPPTRDSNQPQHF
DNA: TGTGCCAGCAGCCCACCTACAAGGGATAGCAATCAGCCCCAGCATTTT

J: TRBJ2-7
D: TRBD2
V: TRBV11-2
size: few
CDR3: CASSTTSGRAGEQYF
DNA: TGTGCCAGCAGCACGACTAGCGGGAGGGCCGGCGAGCAGTACTTC

J: TRBJ1-1
D: .
V: TRBV20-1
size: .
CDR3: CSAVATHGNTEAFF
DNA: TGCAGTGCCGTGGCGACGCACGGTAACACTGAAGCTTTCTTT

J: TRBJ2-7
D: .
V: TRBV6-1
size: few
CDR3: CASIRVGSSYEQYF
DNA: TGTGCCAGCATTCGCGTGGGGAGCTCCTACGAGCAGTACTTC

J: TRBJ1-1
D: .
V: TRBV7-9
size: .
CDR3: CASSSRRGVTEAFF
DNA: TGTGCCAGCAGCTCCAGGCGGGGGGTCACTGAAGCTTTCTTT

J: TRBJ2-7
D: .
V: TRBV7-2
size: few
CDR3: CASSLVVSAYEQYF
DNA: TGTGCCAGCAGCTTAGTGGTATCGGCCTACGAGCAGTACTTC

J: TRBJ1-3
D: .
V: TRBV3-1
size: .
CDR3: CASSQESGGSGNTIYF
DNA: TGTGCCAGCAGCCAAGAGTCGGGGGGCTCTGGAAACACCATATATTTT

J: TRBJ1-1
D: .
V: TRBV12-3/TRBV12-4
size: many
CDR3: CASSERLGANTEAFF
DNA: TGTGCCAGCAGTGAGCGCCTGGGGGCGAACACTGAAGCTTTCTTT

J: TRBJ1-3
D: TRBD1
V: TRBV28
size: few
CDR3: CASSSSGQGFGNTIYF
DNA: TGTGCCAGCAGTTCCTCGGGACAGGGATTTGGAAACACCATATATTTT

J: TRBJ1-1
D: .
V: TRBV20-1
size: .
CDR3: CSAFYSYGTPNTEAFF
DNA: TGCAGTGCTTTCTATTCGTATGGGACCCCGAACACTGAAGCTTTCTTT

J: TRBJ2-3
D: TRBD2
V: TRBV5-1
size: few
CDR3: CASSLGTSGIRTDTQYF
DNA: TGCGCCAGCAGCCTAGGGACTAGCGGGATCAGGACAGATACGCAGTATTTT

J: TRBJ1-1
D: .
V: TRBV5-1
size: .
CDR3: CASSSAGTMNTEAFF
DNA: TGCGCCAGCAGCTCCGCCGGGACGATGAACACTGAAGCTTTCTTT

J: TRBJ1-2
D: .
V: TRBV20-1
size: once
CDR3: CSAIQPNYGYTF
DNA: TGCAGTGCTATCCAGCCCAACTATGGCTACACCTTC

J: TRBJ1-5
D: TRBD1
V: TRBV7-9
size: .
CDR3: CASQIGQANQPQHF
DNA: TGTGCCAGCCAAATTGGACAGGCAAATCAGCCCCAGCATTTT

J: TRBJ2-2
D: .
V: TRBV20-1
size: .
CDR3: CSARLGNRLFF
DNA: TGCAGTGCTAGGCTGGGCAACAGGCTGTTTTTT

J: TRBJ2-2
D: .
V: TRBV5-1
size: medium-sized
CDR3: CASSPELTGELFF
DNA: TGTGCCAGCAGCCCGGAGTTGACCGGGGAGCTGTTTTTT

J: TRBJ1-2
D: .
V: TRBV19
size: .
CDR3: CASSPRQAVNYGYTF
DNA: TGTGCCAGTAGTCCTCGACAGGCCGTAAACTATGGCTACACCTTC

J: TRBJ1-1
D: .
V: TRBV7-9
size: once
CDR3: CASSLALGSGSLALMNTEAFF
DNA: TGTGCCAGCAGCTTAGCGCTTGGGTCCGGGAGCCTCGCTCTTATGAACACTGAAGCTTTCTTT